Reported below is one T cell receptor (beta chain). This clonotype was observed at least ten times. Its antigen has not been determined. Base qualities were left out, and no much larger clone turns up one base away. cDNA synthesis used template-switch 5'RACE with a primer carrying a 10-nucleotide random unique molecular identifier tagging each TCR transcript. Over 170 million TCR-beta sequences, covering 15-18 subjects, were produced in each sequencing run. Total RNA was extracted with the RNeasy kit. The KAPA Real-time Library Amplification kit was used to amplify TCR-beta VDJ regions with primers targeting the TCR constant region and the 5'RACE anchor. Sample indexes and Illumina adaptors were added in a first PCR, after which library yield was increased in a second PCR. After Ampure bead purification, the TCR product of roughly 650 bp was size-selected on a 2% E-gel SizeSelection system. Before pooling, library quality was checked on a Bioanalyzer, concentration was measured with Qubit, and libraries were quantified with the Kapa Library Quantification kit. Libraries were sequenced paired-end 2 x 150 bp on an Illumina HiSeq 2500. To increase sequence diversity, about 25-31% phiX was spiked into each library pool. The study's processing was this. Quality-filtered reads were processed with the UMI-based MiGEC pipeline, which removed over 80% of raw TCR sequences during error correction. VDJ genes were aligned to IMGT germline references, and each clonotype was defined by a unique CDR3 amino acid sequence together with V-J genes. Clonal expansion, Shannon diversity, and CDR3 relatedness (CalcPairwiseDistances, ClusterSamples) were evaluated with VDJtools, and phylogenetic trees were built with CLCbio workbench. Clones with at least 8 unique UMIs were defined as expanded, with this threshold being based on coefficient-of-variation modelling across technical triplicates. TCRdb trimmed the raw reads at Q25, called clones with MiXCR and kept productive beta chains. Rows merge per CDR3 protein into single entries with the most common DNA and genes. None of the V and J calls come from the authors' own analysis; TCRdb made them. The sample table shows some 31,000 distinct CDR3 sequences, and 4.6% are seen once. The biggest ten clones account for under 25% of the sample.

Blood bank volunteers in Maryland, USA served as the healthy controls. For the unsorted PBMC libraries, 2 million PBMCs were stored in RNAlater at -80 degrees C until RNA extraction and were used to generate the libraries. Peripheral blood was subjected to Ficoll-Hypaque density gradient centrifugation to isolate PBMCs, which were then cryopreserved in liquid nitrogen. The data are from a study of neurological immune-mediated disorders (dated by TCRdb to the late 2010s). Background for the entire study: Using UMI-based sequencing, the study compared peripheral blood TCR-beta repertoires from patients with HTLV-I-associated myelopathy (HAM/TSP), patients with multiple sclerosis, and healthy controls. Longitudinal samples, technical triplicates and paired sorted CD4+ and CD8+ T-cell subsets, alongside PBMC samples, were included among the roughly 96 TCR-beta libraries. Of the approximately 65 subjects in the cohort, about 14 were HAM/TSP patients, some 34 were multiple sclerosis patients, and some 20 were healthy controls.

The germline V gene (reference sequence) provides CDR1 MNHNY and CDR2 SVGAGI. There are 16 amino acids in the CDR3, from cysteine to phenylalanine inclusive. The CDR3 DNA has 48 bases and is translated from base 1. V sheds 5 bases and J sheds 7 bases, leaving 18 bases between their ends. The full study reports these points: Expanded clones from different subjects shared no identical CDR3 amino acid sequences, which suggests that TCR-beta repertoires were private in all groups. TCR clonal expansion was highest in HAM/TSP patients and lowest in MS patients, with MS patients falling below even healthy controls.

The rearranged chain carries TRBV6-6 and TRBJ1-6; TRBD1 is perhaps the D gene, given 6 matching bases. The receptor was derived from a man younger than 35 in good health. Specimen: PBMCs. Read as DNA, the sequence is TGTGCCAGCAGTCGACCCCGACAGGAATCCAATTCACCCCTCCACTTT. Its translation reads: CASSRPRQESNSPLHF.